In its sample, the clone carrying this TCR beta chain was seen once. J was trimmed by 8 bases and V by 2 bases; bases with no gene match: 8. This CDR3 is 15 amino acids long. Germline CDR1 is SGHDT and CDR2 is YYEEEE. The record originates from a study of PD-L1 blockade in urothelial cancer. Overall study: Each blood sample yielded a median of 141,255 T cells.

Each patient supplied 1 to 8 pretreatment and on-treatment samples. Each PCR reaction had synthetic TCR analog templates spiked into it. The table came from immunoSEQ multiplex PCR; TCRdb's copy has only in-frame clones and leaves some out. The repertoire holds about 52,000 clones, nearly 85% seen once, with about 5.3% in the top ten. The specimen was PBMCs, collected around atezolizumab (anti-PD-L1) treatment. The chain employs TRBV5-6 and TRBJ1-4; TRBD1 agrees at 8 bases. The origin of this receptor is a man aged 35 to 55 with urothelial cancer. CDR3 sequence (DNA): TGTGCCAGCAGCTTCCGGACAGGGTGGGCAGAAAAACTGTTTTTT. Protein product: CASSFRTGWAEKLFF.